Described below is a single T cell receptor (beta chain) sequence and its context. The specificity of this receptor is unknown. Base qualities are missing; no much larger clone stands one base away. At one collaborating source in Seattle, patients were enrolled during active infection and were followed longitudinally through the course of disease. Whole blood was collected in K2EDTA tubes by collaborating institutions according to the institutions' own protocols. Collaborator samples were shipped for TCRbeta analysis as frozen whole blood, isolated PBMCs, or DNA extracted from either sample type. The immunoSEQ Assay, a bias-controlled multiplex PCR, was used to amplify TCRbeta CDR3 regions from genomic DNA. As for the original processing: Within the assay, amplification of reference gene primers was used to estimate how many nucleated cells each sample contained. Sequence reads were collapsed and filtered to measure the absolute abundance of every unique TCRbeta CDR3 rearrangement. Productive Simpson clonality was computed per sample as the square root of Simpson's diversity index over productive rearrangements. TCRdb took over this immuneACCESS table, retaining in-frame rearrangements with V and J assigned. Such tables are incomplete; in checked studies, under half of the missing clones stem from an unresolved V gene, and the remainder is unexplained. Clone size and V and J calls were adopted from that table, with D and trimming inferred from the DNA. The sample yields around 400,000 clones; about 90% were counted once. Jointly, the top ten make up under 11% of the sample.

The sample originates from a study of blood T cell repertoires in COVID-19 (dated by TCRdb to about 2020). The study in broad terms: Samples covering the acute and convalescent phases of COVID-19 were provided by collaborators in the United States, Italy and Spain. The material from the prospective study consisted of cDNA or gDNA derived from T cells, B-cell-depleted T cells, or PBMCs. The dataset comprised deeply sampled blood TCRbeta repertoires from subjects exposed to, actively infected with, or recovered from COVID-19. The repertoires were released in a freely available public database meant as a resource for research on the immune response to SARS-CoV-2. Samples were obtained from the ongoing ImmuneRACE study (first 160 participants) and from about 1,300 subjects provided by 6 global collaborators. Nearly every sample came with metadata listing a de-identified subject ID, COVID-19 status, age in years and sex. HLA class I and class II types, where available, came from metadata supplied by the sample provider rather than from assay-based typing.

Unmatched junction bases come to 7, with V trimmed by 8 bases and J by 2 bases. The CDR1 and CDR2 encoded by the germline V gene are ENHRY and SYGVKD. The CDR3, cysteine through phenylalanine, is 15 amino acids long. CDR3 DNA only is kept here, 45 bases in frame from base 1. What the authors observed across the whole study: The quantity of clinical and demographic metadata differed by source and by participant and was supplied without curation.

The source of this sequence is a woman in her 30s with COVID-19, enrolled during active disease. This receptor chain uses TRBV10-3 and TRBJ1-5, with 9 central nucleotides matching TRBD1. Sample: peripheral blood. The nucleotide sequence is given as TGTGCCATCGCACAGGGGGCAGGTGGCAATCAGCCCCAGCATTTT. Translation gives CAIAQGAGGNQPQHF.